This TCR beta chain stems from a study of blood T cell repertoires in COVID-19 (dated by TCRdb to about 2020). General notes on the study: The collaborator samples originated in the United States, Italy and Spain and spanned the acute and convalescent phases of COVID-19. The material from the prospective study consisted of cDNA or gDNA derived from T cells, B-cell-depleted T cells, or PBMCs. The dataset comprised deeply sampled blood TCRbeta repertoires from subjects exposed to, actively infected with, or recovered from COVID-19. The repertoires were released in a freely available public database intended as a resource for research on the immune response to SARS-CoV-2. Samples came from the ongoing ImmuneRACE study (first 160 participants) plus 1,254 subjects from 6 global collaborators. A de-identified subject ID, COVID-19 status, age in years and sex were almost always included in the sample metadata. Where available, HLA class I and class II types were taken from metadata supplied by the sample provider and were not determined by assay-based typing. Results and caveats for the whole study, not just this receptor: Clinical and demographic metadata were provided uncurated, with the amount varying by source and participant.

Regarding this clone: Its cognate antigen has yet to be identified. One base away there is no much larger clone; base qualities are not given.

V and J are truncated by 5 bases and 5 bases respectively, leaving an intervening sequence of 16 bases. The cysteine opens and the phenylalanine closes a CDR3 of 14 amino acids. The only DNA kept is the CDR3, 42 bases in frame from the first base. Based on the germline V gene, the CDR1 and CDR2 sequences are SGHTA and FQGNSA. TCRbeta CDR3 regions were amplified from genomic DNA by means of the immunoSEQ Assay, a bias-controlled multiplex PCR. For the original study's pipeline: Within the assay, amplification of reference gene primers was used to estimate how many nucleated cells each sample contained. To quantify the absolute abundance of each unique TCRbeta CDR3 rearrangement, sequence reads were collapsed and filtered. Productive Simpson clonality was computed per sample as the square root of Simpson's diversity index over productive rearrangements. The table comes from immuneACCESS by way of TCRdb, which keeps in-frame sequences with V and J called. Part of the clones is missing from these tables; in studies checked, under half for an unresolved V gene and the rest for unknown reasons. V and J calls and clone size are copied from that table; D and trimming were computed from the DNA. In all, the sample holds some 5,700 clones, and around 80% of those were seen once. The ten most abundant clones make up about 7.7% of the sample.

The collaborating institutions used their own protocols to collect whole blood in K2EDTA tubes. For TCRbeta analysis, collaborator samples were shipped as frozen whole blood, as isolated PBMCs, or as DNA extracted from either sample type. The clonotype originates from a human donor with active COVID-19. The donor label of this sample is uncertain. The chain is made from TRBV7-2 and TRBJ2-7, with no confidently assigned D gene. The material sequenced was peripheral blood. The DNA is as follows: TGTGCCAGCAGCCCCGGGTCTCTCCGGGACGAGCAGTACTTC. This encodes CASSPGSLRDEQYF.